This is a list of T cell receptor beta chains from one sample in a study of blood T cell repertoires in COVID-19. Sequencing used immunoSEQ multiplex PCR; TCRdb keeps in-frame clones, though not all of them. The sample consists of approximately 500,000 clones, roughly nine tenths of them appearing once. The sample comprised peripheral blood. The source of these receptors is a woman in her fifties or sixties with COVID-19, enrolled during active disease. Both conserved end residues are part of each CDR3. D genes are given only for firm matches. Only some rows state a clone size, as once, few, many or a class for expanded clones.

J | size | D | V | DNA | CDR3
TRBJ1-1 | once | NA | TRBV2 | TGTGCCAGCAGTCCTTCGGACATACGGAACACTGAAGCTTTCTTT | CASSPSDIRNTEAFF
TRBJ1-1 | NA | NA | TRBV2 | TGTGCCAGCAGTGTCGGGATAATGAACACTGAAGCTTTCTTT | CASSVGIMNTEAFF
TRBJ2-1 | NA | TRBD2 | TRBV14 | TGTGCCAGCAGCCAAGGCCGGCTCGTAGCGGGGGCCTACAATGAGCAGTTCTTC | CASSQGRLVAGAYNEQFF
TRBJ2-1 | NA | NA | TRBV7-9 | TGTGCCAGCAGCCCCGGATCCCGCGGCGGGGATGCGAAATACAATGAGCAGTTCTTC | CASSPGSRGGDAKYNEQFF
TRBJ2-3 | few | NA | TRBV6-4 | TGTGCCAGCAGTGAAGGGGACACAGATACGCAGTATTTT | CASSEGDTDTQYF
TRBJ2-7 | few | NA | TRBV5-4 | TGTGCCAGCCATCTCAGGGAATCCCGCGAGCAGTACTTC | CASHLRESREQYF
TRBJ2-2 | NA | NA | TRBV19 | TGTGCCAGTAGTACCCAGGTTTACACCGGGGAGCTGTTTTTT | CASSTQVYTGELFF
TRBJ2-7 | few | NA | TRBV30 | TGTGCCTGGAGTGTTCCGGGGGAGAGCTACGAGCAGTACTTC | CAWSVPGESYEQYF
TRBJ2-7 | NA | NA | TRBV19 | TGTGCCAGTATCTCAGACTCCTACGAGCAGTACTTC | CASISDSYEQYF
TRBJ2-7 | once | TRBD2 | TRBV9 | TGTGCCAGACCTCTTGGTGGGGGGGGCGAGCAGTACTTC | CARPLGGGGEQYF
TRBJ2-1 | NA | TRBD2 | TRBV27 | TGTGCCAGCAGTTTATTCGGGGGGGACGAGCAGTTCTTC | CASSLFGGDEQFF
TRBJ1-4 | once | TRBD1 | TRBV4-1 | TGCGCCAGCAGCCCACAGGGGGCATCAAGGGAAAAACTGTTTTTT | CASSPQGASREKLFF
TRBJ2-2 | NA | TRBD1 | TRBV2 | TGTGCCAGCAGTGACAAGAGGGGGACAGGAGGAACCGGGGAGCTGTTTTTT | CASSDKRGTGGTGELFF
TRBJ1-3 | few | NA | TRBV4-1 | TGCGCCAGCAGCCAAGAATCGACAGTCTCCTCTGGAAACACCATATATTTT | CASSQESTVSSGNTIYF
TRBJ2-7 | NA | TRBD1 | TRBV18 | TGTGCCAGCTCACCAGGGACAGGTCGGTCCGAGCAGTACTTC | CASSPGTGRSEQYF
TRBJ2-7 | NA | TRBD2 | TRBV5-1 | TGCGCCAGCAGCTTCTTTGCGGGGGTCAACTACGAGCAGTACTTC | CASSFFAGVNYEQYF
TRBJ2-7 | once | TRBD1 | TRBV12-3/TRBV12-4 | TGTGCCAGCAGCGGGACAGGACTTCCGTACTTC | CASSGTGLPYF
TRBJ1-4 | NA | NA | TRBV6-5 | TGTGCCAGCAGCCGAAGTACGGGGGAGCGCGAAAAACTGTTTTTT | CASSRSTGEREKLFF
TRBJ1-1 | NA | TRBD1 | TRBV28 | TGTGCCAGCAGTTGGGGGGACAGGGGTACTGAAGCTTTCTTT | CASSWGDRGTEAFF
TRBJ2-5 | NA | NA | TRBV7-2 | TGTGCCAGCAGCTTAGGCCTAGCTTTCGGGACCCAGTACTTC | CASSLGLAFGTQYF
TRBJ1-1 | NA | NA | TRBV30 | TGTGCCTGGATAGGAGGGGCCACTGAAGCTTTCTTT | CAWIGGATEAFF
TRBJ1-1 | once | TRBD1 | TRBV18 | TGTGCCAGCTCACTGGGACAGCTGAACACTGAAGCTTTCTTT | CASSLGQLNTEAFF
TRBJ1-1 | NA | NA | TRBV18 | TGTGCCAGCTCCCCCCAGGCGACCGGTGGGACTGAAGCTTTCTTT | CASSPQATGGTEAFF
TRBJ1-5 | NA | NA | TRBV30 | TGTGCCTGGAGAGGGGGGGCTACGGATCAGCCCCAGCATTTT | CAWRGGATDQPQHF
TRBJ1-4 | NA | NA | TRBV6-5 | TGTGCCAGCAGTTACTCGATGGACACCAATGAAAAACTGTTTTTT | CASSYSMDTNEKLFF
TRBJ2-7 | NA | TRBD1 | TRBV5-6 | TGTGCCAGCAGCCCGGGGACAGTCATCCTACGGCAGTACTTC | CASSPGTVILRQYF
TRBJ2-7 | NA | TRBD1 | TRBV6-1 | TGTGCCAGCAGTGAATGGGGACAGGGGGCAGGATACGAGCAGTACTTC | CASSEWGQGAGYEQYF
TRBJ2-7 | NA | NA | TRBV6-5 | TGTGCCAGCACGCCGGGACATACTACCTACGAGCAGTACTTC | CASTPGHTTYEQYF
TRBJ1-2 | NA | TRBD1 | TRBV19 | TGTGCCAGCAGGACAGGGGGTCATGGCTACACCTTC | CASRTGGHGYTF
TRBJ2-3 | NA | TRBD1 | TRBV12-5 | TGTGCTAGTGGTTTGACAGGGGCCCCCACAGATACGCAGTATTTT | CASGLTGAPTDTQYF
TRBJ2-2 | NA | TRBD2 | TRBV2 | TGTGCCACACGCCAATGGGGGAGCGGGGACGGGGAGCTGTTTTTT | CATRQWGSGDGELFF
TRBJ1-2 | NA | NA | TRBV6-5 | TGTGCCAGCAGGAATGCGGATGCGTACACCTTC | CASRNADAYTF
TRBJ1-1 | NA | NA | TRBV9 | TGTGCCAGCAGCGTAGGCCGGGGAGGGACTGAAGCTTTCTTT | CASSVGRGGTEAFF
TRBJ2-3 | NA | NA | TRBV5-1 | TGCGCCAGCAGCCTGCCTAAAGAGGAGACAGATACGCAGTATTTT | CASSLPKEETDTQYF
TRBJ2-7 | once | NA | TRBV29-1 | TGCAGCGTTGTAGATCCCTCAACGGGCTACGAGCAGTACTTC | CSVVDPSTGYEQYF
TRBJ2-5 | NA | NA | TRBV10-2 | TGCGCCAGCAGTGTCTCCCTATCGGAGACCCAGTACTTC | CASSVSLSETQYF
TRBJ2-3 | NA | NA | TRBV5-6 | TGTGCCAGCATCCCTTTGACAGCTAGCACAGATACGCAGTATTTT | CASIPLTASTDTQYF
TRBJ1-1 | NA | NA | TRBV23-1 | TGCGCCAGCAGCCCCGGACAGTTCAACACTGAAGCTTTCTTT | CASSPGQFNTEAFF
TRBJ1-5 | NA | TRBD1 | TRBV27 | TGTGCCAGCAGCCGAGACAGGGCTAGCAATCAGCCCCAGCATTTT | CASSRDRASNQPQHF
TRBJ1-2 | NA | NA | TRBV4-1 | TGCGCCAGCAGCCAACCCCAGGGCGGTTATGGCTACACCTTC | CASSQPQGGYGYTF
TRBJ1-2 | NA | NA | TRBV18 | TGTGCCAGCTCACCAAAGGGCGGGGGCATCCCCCTATATGGCTACACCTTC | CASSPKGGGIPLYGYTF
TRBJ2-7 | NA | TRBD1 | TRBV19 | TGTGCCAGTACTCCGCGGGGAGGACAGGGCTACGAGCAGTACTTC | CASTPRGGQGYEQYF
TRBJ2-7 | NA | TRBD2 | TRBV6-2/TRBV6-3 | TGTGCCAGCAGTTACGGTGAGCGGGGGGGAGCCTCCGAGCAGTACTTC | CASSYGERGGASEQYF
TRBJ2-5 | NA | TRBD2 | TRBV9 | TGTGCCAGCACCGGAACTAGCGCGGGTCCTGTAGAGACCCAGTACTTC | CASTGTSAGPVETQYF
TRBJ1-1 | NA | NA | TRBV5-4 | TGTGCCAGCAGCTTGTTGGGGGCAACTGAAGCTTTCTTT | CASSLLGATEAFF
TRBJ1-3 | NA | TRBD1 | TRBV18 | TGTGCCAGCTCACCAGACAGGGCTGGAAACACCATATATTTT | CASSPDRAGNTIYF
TRBJ2-3 | NA | TRBD2 | TRBV3-1/TRBV3-2 | TGTGCCAGCAGCCAAGATCGCTTTGGCGGGGGGGCCACAGATACGCAGTATTTT | CASSQDRFGGGATDTQYF
TRBJ1-1 | NA | TRBD1 | TRBV6-6 | TGTGCCAGCACCCCACGCCTCGGACAGGGGATAACTGAAGCTTTCTTT | CASTPRLGQGITEAFF
TRBJ1-1 | once | TRBD1 | TRBV18 | TGTGCCAGCTCAGCCGGGACAGGGGAAGCTTTCTTT | CASSAGTGEAFF
TRBJ1-1 | NA | NA | TRBV29-1 | TGCAGCGTTGTAGGCAGGGCGAGTGAAGCTTTCTTT | CSVVGRASEAFF
TRBJ2-1 | NA | TRBD2 | TRBV2 | TGTGCCAGCAAGAGCGGGGGGGCCGGTGAGCAGTTCTTC | CASKSGGAGEQFF
TRBJ2-2 | NA | NA | TRBV9 | TGTGCCAGCAGCGTACAACTAGTTGCCGGGGAGCTGTTTTTT | CASSVQLVAGELFF
TRBJ2-2 | NA | TRBD1 | TRBV5-1 | TGCGCCAGCAGCTCCGGGACAGCCAACACCGGGGAGCTGTTTTTT | CASSSGTANTGELFF
TRBJ1-1 | NA | NA | TRBV7-9 | TGTGCCAGCAGCCAACCGGGTGAGGGAATACCTGAAGCTTTCTTT | CASSQPGEGIPEAFF
TRBJ2-1 | NA | TRBD2 | TRBV12-3/TRBV12-4 | TGTGCCAGCAGGCTGGGACTAGCGAAGGAGTTCTTC | CASRLGLAKEFF
TRBJ1-1 | NA | TRBD1 | TRBV5-1 | TGCGCCAGCAGCCCGGGACAGACAGCGACTGAAGCTTTCTTT | CASSPGQTATEAFF
TRBJ2-1 | once | NA | TRBV24-1 | TGTGCCACCAGTGATGCGGACAGGGAGGGCGAGCAGTTCTTC | CATSDADREGEQFF
TRBJ1-2 | NA | NA | TRBV19 | TGTGCCAGTAGGATAGGCGGACTTGATGGCTACACCTTC | CASRIGGLDGYTF
TRBJ1-3 | NA | NA | TRBV4-1 | TGCGCCAGCAGCCACGACCGGGGTGATGGAAACACCATATATTTT | CASSHDRGDGNTIYF
TRBJ2-1 | NA | NA | TRBV6-5 | TGTGCCAGCAGTTACTACTTGGCGGCGCCTTCGGGTGAGCAGTTCTTC | CASSYYLAAPSGEQFF